What follows are 28 T cell receptor beta chains derived from one specimen sequenced in a study of blood T cells in healthy people across ages. Alongside a J-beta primer mix, a sample-barcoded 5' primer served in a second PCR lasting roughly 6 to 11 cycles. One entry per CDR3 protein, called by TCRdb with MiXCR from the 5' RACE reads. Of 600,000 to 800,000 distinct CDR3 sequences in the sample, over 20% are singletons; the top ten hold 3.5% to 4%. The sequenced sample was blood. The receptors stem from a man aged 70-80 years in good health.

This clonotype was seen only a few times. The gene calls are TRBV6-4 and TRBJ2-5; 16 nucleotides align to TRBD2. The end of the DNA is better explained by TRBJ2-1, so the J call may be wrong. CDR1 and CDR2 from the germline V gene are MRHNA and SNTAGT. The CDR3 runs 17 residues. The CDR3 spells CASSDGTSGRAKNEQFF. In DNA form, the CDR3 reads TGTGCCAGCAGTGACGGGACTAGCGGGAGGGCCAAAAATGAGCAGTTCTTC.

This clonotype turned up a few times. The chain links TRBV5-1 to TRBJ2-5, with D unclear. The J call may be mistaken, given a closer DNA end match to TRBJ2-7. The V gene's germline CDR1 is SGHRS and CDR2 YFSETQ. The CDR3 runs to 13 residues. CDR3 protein: CASSLEVDYEQYF. As DNA, the CDR3 is TGCGCCAGCAGCTTGGAGGTAGACTACGAGCAGTACTTC.

In its sample, this clonotype was seen many times. V usage is TRBV20-1 and J usage is TRBJ1-2, with TRBD1 matching over 9 bases. This CDR3 is 13 amino acids long. Germline loops: CDR1 DFQATT, CDR2 SNEGSKA (reference sequence). The V and J ends lost 5 bases and 7 bases, in that order; junction bases with no gene match: 8. CDR3 loop: CSALLGTGIGYTF. In DNA form, the CDR3 reads TGCAGTGCTTTACTTGGGACAGGGATTGGCTACACCTTC.

The chain couples TRBV27 to TRBJ2-1; D is unclear. The CDR3 runs to 16 residues. The germline V gene encodes CDR1 MNHEY and CDR2 SMNVEV (reference sequence). The V and J ends lost 6 bases and 7 bases respectively, with 22 bases between them. DNA for the CDR3: TGTGCCAGCAGCCCTCCCCCGCTACGTACAAGGAATGAGCAGTTCTTC. Amino acids: CASSPPPLRTRNEQFF.

The chain links TRBV3-1 to TRBJ2-1, with TRBD2 matching over 9 bases. CDR3 size: 14 residues. CDR1 is LGHDT and CDR2 is YNNKEL in the germline V gene (reference sequence). The J segment lost 8 bases and the V segment lost 4 bases, leaving 6 bases of the junction unmatched. The CDR3 protein is CASSLSGRRDEQFF. The CDR3 DNA is TGTGCCAGCAGCCTAAGCGGGAGGAGGGATGAGCAGTTCTTC.

The chain uses TRBV5-1 and TRBJ2-6; TRBD1 is a possible D gene (5 bases). The CDR3 is made up of 19 amino acids. Per the germline V gene, CDR1 is SGHRS and CDR2 is YFSETQ. V was pared by 0 bases and J by 0 bases, with 16 bases between. DNA of the CDR3: TGCGCCAGCAGCTTGGCGACTCCAGGGCTGATCTCTGGGGCCAACGTCCTGACTTTC. Translated, it gives CASSLATPGLISGANVLTF. Combining the CDR3 with reference TRBV5-1 and TRBJ2-6 gives the whole variable domain KAGVTQTPRYLIKTRGQQVTLSCSPISGHRSVSWYQQTPGQGLQFLFEYFSETQRNKGNFPGRFSGRQFSNSRSEMNVSTLELGDSALYLCASSLATPGLISGANVLTFGAGSRLTVL.

This clonotype was counted only a few times. The rearrangement joins TRBV3-1 to TRBJ2-5; possible D gene TRBD2, 5 bases. The J call may be faulty, since TRBJ2-7 better matches the DNA end. The germline V gene encodes CDR1 LGHDT and CDR2 YNNKEL (reference sequence). The CDR3 is made up of 20 amino acids. CDR3: CASSQGISVLTDPRDYEQYF. CDR3 sequence (DNA): TGTGCCAGCAGCCAAGGCATCAGCGTCCTTACTGACCCTCGGGATTACGAGCAGTACTTC.

Concerning this clonotype itself: Since the CDR3 does not end with the conserved phenylalanine or tryptophan, this likely comes from a read error. The rearrangement uses TRBV9 and TRBJ2-1; either TRBD1 or TRBD2 may fit D (5 bases each). The CDR3 contains 15 residues. The V end lost 0 bases, the J end lost 6 bases, and 13 bases lay between the germline ends. Germline CDR1 and CDR2: SGDLS and YYNGEE. CDR3 sequence: CASSVEEGYVNEQFL. CDR3 nucleotides: TGTGCCAGCAGCGTAGAAGAGGGGTACGTCAATGAGCAGTTCCTC.

The chain has TRBV5-1 and TRBJ2-1; the D is unclear. Trimming stripped 1 base from V and 8 bases from J, with 7 bases between. The CDR3 spans 12 residues. The germline gives CDR1 SGHRS, CDR2 YFSETQ. The CDR3 DNA reads as TGCGCCAGCAGCTTGACCCACCATGAGCAGTTCTTC. Its protein is CASSLTHHEQFF. The complete variable domain, with remaining parts taken from reference TRBV5-1 and TRBJ2-1, reads KAGVTQTPRYLIKTRGQQVTLSCSPISGHRSVSWYQQTPGQGLQFLFEYFSETQRNKGNFPGRFSGRQFSNSRSEMNVSTLELGDSALYLCASSLTHHEQFFGPGTRLTVL.

In this sample, this clonotype turned up a few times. The gene calls are TRBV7-9 and TRBJ2-7; D is possibly TRBD1 or TRBD2 (6 bases each). CDR1 and CDR2 (germline): SEHNR, FQNEAQ (reference sequence). Trimming pared 1 base from V and 3 bases from J, leaving 13 bases between. The CDR3 loop spans 15 amino acids. CDR3 region: CASSLGGTLVYEQYF. The CDR3 DNA reads TGTGCCAGCAGCTTAGGCGGGACATTGGTCTACGAGCAGTACTTC.

The chain combines TRBV7-2 with TRBJ2-5; 8 bases fit TRBD2. The germline V gene encodes CDR1 SGHTA and CDR2 FQGNSA. J gave up 5 bases and V 4 bases, and 12 bases lay outside the gene matches. CDR3 length: 16 residues. This CDR3 is CASSSHSLAGLETQYF. CDR3 in DNA: TGTGCCAGCAGCTCACACTCCCTAGCGGGTCTGGAGACCCAGTACTTC. Complete variable domain (other parts from reference TRBV7-2 and TRBJ2-5): GAGVSQSPSNKVTEKGKDVELRCDPISGHTALYWYRQSLGQGLEFLIYFQGNSAPDKSGLPSDRFSAERTGGSVSTLTIQRTQQEDSAVYLCASSSHSLAGLETQYFGPGTRLLVL.

V is TRBV2 and J is TRBJ2-5, with 9 bases that match TRBD2. J lost 1 base, V lost 5 bases, and 8 bases had no gene match. CDR1 is SNHLY, CDR2 FYNNEI, per germline. The CDR3 runs to 16 residues. The CDR3 protein is CASSRGASGIQETQYF. The CDR3 bases are TGTGCCAGCAGTAGAGGGGCTAGCGGGATCCAAGAGACCCAGTACTTC. The full variable domain, in which reference TRBV2 and TRBJ2-5 provide the parts outside the CDR3, is EPEVTQTPSHQVTQMGQEVILRCVPISNHLYFYWYRQILGQKVEFLVSFYNNEISEKSEIFDDQFSVERPDGSNFTLKIRSTKLEDSAMYFCASSRGASGIQETQYFGPGTRLLVL.

The genes are TRBV9 and TRBJ2-1, with unresolved D. V was pared by 0 bases and J by 4 bases, with 11 bases between. The CDR3 runs 15 residues. Germline V lookup: CDR1 SGDLS, CDR2 YYNGEE. CDR3 residues: CASSVAPRSYNEQFF. The CDR3 DNA sequence: TGTGCCAGCAGCGTAGCTCCCCGGAGTTACAATGAGCAGTTCTTC.

This clonotype was picked up a small number of times. The chain recombines TRBV20-1 with TRBJ2-5, with 8 bases fitting TRBD2. TRBJ2-1 explains the end of the DNA better; the J call may be wrong. CDR1 and CDR2 from the germline V gene are DFQATT and SNEGSKA (reference sequence). The CDR3 runs to 15 residues. The CDR3 DNA reads TGCAGTGCTAGAGGGCTAGCGGGCCCCTACAATGAGCAGTTCTTC. It encodes CSARGLAGPYNEQFF.

This rearrangement joins TRBV15 to TRBJ2-7; no clear D. CDR3 size: 15 residues. V was cut by 0 bases and J by 0 bases, with 9 bases left in between. Germline assignment: CDR1 LNHNV and CDR2 YYDKDF (reference sequence). The CDR3 reads CATSRDVVSSYEQYF. DNA for the CDR3: TGTGCCACCAGCAGAGATGTAGTGAGCTCCTACGAGCAGTACTTC.

This clonotype came up a few times. V gene TRBV10-3 combines with J gene TRBJ2-5, with TRBD2 identical over 14 bases. The DNA end lines up better with TRBJ2-7; the J call may be wrong. Germline-derived CDR1 and CDR2 are ENHRY and SYGVKD. This CDR3 has 16 amino acids. The CDR3 bases are TGTGCCATCAGCTGGACTAGCGGGAGGTCCACCTACGAGCAGTACTTC. This sequence encodes CAISWTSGRSTYEQYF.

This chain uses TRBV2 with TRBJ2-3; no definite D call. Trimming took off 6 bases at V and 4 bases at J, with 5 bases between the two ends. Germline V gene lookup returns CDR1 SNHLY and CDR2 FYNNEI. CDR3 length equals 11 residues. The CDR3 reads CASRTADTQYF. CDR3 sequence (DNA): TGTGCCAGCAGGACTGCAGATACGCAGTATTTT. The full variable domain, its missing parts supplied by reference TRBV2 and TRBJ2-3, is EPEVTQTPSHQVTQMGQEVILRCVPISNHLYFYWYRQILGQKVEFLVSFYNNEISEKSEIFDDQFSVERPDGSNFTLKIRSTKLEDSAMYFCASRTADTQYFGPGTRLTVL.

The CDR3 here is CASSFLGAADTQYF. For the CDR3, the DNA is TGTGCCAGCAGTTTTTTAGGGGCGGCAGATACGCAGTATTTT. The chain carries TRBV28 and TRBJ2-3; tentatively, D is TRBD1 (5 bases). The CDR3 loop spans 14 amino acids. V gave up 3 bases and J gave up 4 bases, with 11 bases separating them. Germline assignment: CDR1 MDHEN and CDR2 SYDVKM.

The chain uses TRBV7-9 and TRBJ2-5, with 8 positions matching TRBD1. TRBJ2-1 matches the DNA end more closely, so the J call is doubtful. Germline V gene lookup returns CDR1 SEHNR and CDR2 FQNEAQ (reference sequence). The CDR3 is 15 amino acids. The CDR3, as DNA: TGTGCCAGCAGCTTAGGGCAGGGGGCAGAAGATGAGCAGTTCTTC. Protein product: CASSLGQGAEDEQFF.

V is TRBV20-1 and J is TRBJ2-1; 7 bases agree with TRBD2. The length of the CDR3 is 14 residues. The germline V gene encodes CDR1 DFQATT and CDR2 SNEGSKA (reference sequence). The ends lost 0 bases at V and 5 bases at J; junction bases unmatched: 4. Written as DNA, the CDR3 is TGCAGTGCTAGAGAACCCGGGAGGAACAATGAGCAGTTCTTC. Its translation is CSAREPGRNNEQFF.

This chain joins TRBV6-2 or TRBV6-3 and TRBJ2-7, with TRBD1 matching over 7 bases. Looked up from germline, CDR1 is MNHEY and CDR2 is SVGEGT. Unmatched junction bases numbered 2, after V lost 4 bases and J lost 2 bases. This CDR3 region has 13 residues. The CDR3 sequence: CASSWDSPYEQYF. The CDR3 nucleotides are TGTGCCAGCAGTTGGGACAGCCCCTACGAGCAGTACTTC.

This clonotype showed up just a few times. The chain recombines TRBV5-5 with TRBJ2-5; the match to TRBD2 covers 8 bases. The CDR3 is made up of 15 amino acids. The germline gives CDR1 SGHKS, CDR2 YYEKEE (reference sequence). V was pared by 3 bases and J by 0 bases, with 4 bases of the junction left unmatched. The CDR3 DNA is TGTGCCAGCAGCTCGTTAGCGGGGTACCAAGAGACCCAGTACTTC. The encoded protein is CASSSLAGYQETQYF.

There are a few counts of this clonotype. The chain combines TRBV6-5 with TRBJ2-2; the D gene is possibly TRBD2 (6 bases). Per the germline V gene, CDR1 is MNHEY and CDR2 is SVGAGI. CDR3 length: 15 amino acids. Trimming took off 9 bases at V and 1 base at J, with 15 bases between the two ends. The CDR3 DNA reads TGTGCCAGTCTCGGGCGACTAGGGAACACCGGGGAGCTGTTTTTT. This sequence encodes CASLGRLGNTGELFF.

V gene TRBV28 combines with J gene TRBJ2-1; TRBD2 matches at 8 bases. Trimming at V came to 4 bases and at J to 8 bases, leaving 13 bases not matched to a gene. The CDR3 covers 16 residues. The V gene's germline CDR1 is MDHEN and CDR2 SYDVKM. The CDR3: CASSSNRAGVLDEQFF. In DNA form, the CDR3 reads TGTGCCAGCAGTTCAAATCGAGCGGGAGTGTTGGATGAGCAGTTCTTC.

The gene calls are TRBV20-1 and TRBJ2-3; 9 positions match TRBD1. Germline V gene data show CDR1 as DFQATT and CDR2 as SNEGSKA (reference sequence). The CDR3 is 14 residues long. Unmatched junction bases numbered 8, after V lost 7 bases and J lost 3 bases. CDR3 in DNA: TGCAGTGAAAGCGGGACAGGGTTGACAGATACGCAGTATTTT. It is translated as CSESGTGLTDTQYF.

This clonotype turned up a few times. The chain joins TRBV6-2 or TRBV6-3 to TRBJ2-5, with D unresolved. Germline-derived CDR1 and CDR2 are MNHEY and SVGEGT. The CDR3 sequence is 15 residues long. Trimming took 5 bases from V and 4 from J, leaving 17 bases between them. CDR3 sequence: CASSTSRVMRETQYF. The CDR3, as DNA: TGTGCCAGCAGTACATCCCGGGTAATGCGAGAGACCCAGTACTTC.

About this clonotype itself: A much larger clone sits a single nucleotide away, making a read error possible. This chain joins TRBV5-5 and TRBJ2-7, with unresolved D. Trimming left V 4 bases short and J 0 bases short, with 11 bases between. The CDR3 spans 14 residues. Germline-derived CDR1 and CDR2 are SGHKS and YYEKEE (reference sequence). CDR3 coding DNA: TGTGCCAGCAGCCCCATGACAAGCTCCTACGAGCAGTACTTC. Its translation is CASSPMTSSYEQYF.

The rearrangement joins TRBV6-1 to TRBJ2-5, with 7 bases aligning to TRBD2. Germline V gene data show CDR1 as MNHNS and CDR2 as SASEGT. The ends lost 7 bases at V and 3 bases at J; junction bases unmatched: 8. The CDR3 consists of 14 residues. The CDR3 nucleotides read TGTGCCAGCACGGTGGCCGGGAGGAAAGAGACCCAGTACTTC. Protein sequence: CASTVAGRKETQYF.